What follows are 14 T cell receptor beta chains derived from one specimen sequenced in a study of identical twins. TCRdb called the 5' RACE reads again in MiXCR, with one record for every CDR3 protein. The data hold around 250,000 distinct CDR3 sequences, with 6.5% to 8% observed a single time. The data also belong to a second study, concerning T cells expressing NK-cell markers.

Sequencing used CD8+ T cells sorted from blood. Every receptor here comes from a woman aged 18 to 35 in good health.

This clonotype was counted ten times or more. The rearrangement links TRBV29-1 to TRBJ2-1; D remains ambiguous. The CDR3 loop spans 13 amino acids. Trimming removed 8 bases from V and 0 bases from J, with 11 bases in between. Germline V gene sequence: CDR1 SQVTM, CDR2 ANQGSEA. The CDR3 DNA reads TGCAGCATTATCCGAAGCTCCTACAATGAGCAGTTCTTC. Residues: CSIIRSSYNEQFF.

The V gene is TRBV5-1, the J gene TRBJ1-2; D is ambiguous. V was shortened by 0 bases and J by 8 bases, with 8 bases between the two germline ends. This CDR3 is built from 12 residues. Germline CDR1 is SGHRS and CDR2 is YFSETQ. CDR3 nucleotide sequence: TGCGCCAGCAGCTTGGAGGGAGGCGGCTACACCTTC. Encoded protein: CASSLEGGGYTF.

This clonotype appeared a few times. The chain employs TRBV20-1 and TRBJ2-1; no firm D call. Trimming shortened V by 3 bases and J by 7 bases, and 7 bases separated the two germline ends. The CDR3 length is 11 residues. Germline V gene data show CDR1 as DFQATT and CDR2 as SNEGSKA (reference sequence). The CDR3 reads CSASEWNEQFF. In DNA, the CDR3 is TGCAGTGCTAGTGAGTGGAATGAGCAGTTCTTC.

The CDR3 sequence: CASKSQVTYEQYF. Written as DNA, the CDR3 is TGTGCCAGCAAGTCCCAGGTTACCTACGAGCAGTACTTC. The genes are TRBV2 and TRBJ2-7; D is ambiguous. The ends were cut back, 7 bases at V and 2 bases at J, with 12 bases in the middle. The CDR3 has 13 residues. Germline V gives CDR1 SNHLY, CDR2 FYNNEI.

Only a few counts were recorded for this clonotype. This rearrangement joins TRBV10-3 to TRBJ2-7; 7 bases are shared with TRBD1. The ends lost 11 bases at V and 3 bases at J; junction bases unmatched: 4. From germline, CDR1 is ENHRY and CDR2 SYGVKD. The CDR3 covers 11 residues. The chain's CDR3 is CAVGQDYEQYF. CDR3 sequence (DNA): TGTGCCGTCGGACAGGACTACGAGCAGTACTTC.

This clonotype was observed many times. This sequence joins TRBV12-3 or TRBV12-4 and TRBJ2-4; 9 bases are a match to TRBD2. The V gene end was trimmed by 5 bases and the J gene end by 6 bases; junction bases not matched to a gene: 17. The CDR3 length is 18 residues. Written as DNA, the CDR3 is TGTGCCAGCAGTCTCGGGGGAATCGGCGGGAGGGCGGGAAACATTCAGTACTTC. It codes for CASSLGGIGGRAGNIQYF.

This clonotype was seen ten or more times. This chain links TRBV7-9 with TRBJ2-5; D unclear. The V end was cut by 1 base, the J end by 7 bases, with 4 bases between. Germline V gene data show CDR1 as SEHNR and CDR2 as FQNEAQ (reference sequence). The CDR3 is 11 amino acids. The DNA for the CDR3 is TGTGCCAGCAGCTTAGAAGGGACCCAGTACTTC. Its protein product is CASSLEGTQYF.

This clonotype turned up a few times. The J gene is TRBJ2-2, the V gene TRBV11-1, with TRBD2 matching 15 bases. The V gene's germline CDR1 is SGHAT and CDR2 FQDESV (reference sequence). Unmatched junction bases numbered 10, after V lost 4 bases and J lost 7 bases. The CDR3 runs to 18 residues. The CDR3 DNA sequence: TGTGCCAGCAGCTCGCTGGGACTAGCGGGAGGTCTTATCGGGGAGCTGTTTTTT. Protein sequence: CASSSLGLAGGLIGELFF. Together with reference TRBV11-1 and TRBJ2-2, the CDR3 gives the full variable domain: EAEVAQSPRYKITEKSQAVAFWCDPISGHATLYWYRQILGQGPELLVQFQDESVVDDSQLPKDRFSAERLKGVDSTLKIQPAELGDSAMYLCASSSLGLAGGLIGELFFGEGSRLTVL.

This clonotype has a handful of counts. The gene calls are TRBV10-2 and TRBJ2-7; 11 positions match TRBD1. CDR1 is WSHSY and CDR2 is SAAADI in the germline V gene. The CDR3 contains 15 residues. J lost 1 base, V lost 3 bases, and 2 bases had no gene match. Here the CDR3 reads CASSDWDRGSYEQYF. CDR3 coding DNA: TGCGCCAGCAGTGATTGGGACAGGGGGTCCTACGAGCAGTACTTC.

Here the CDR3 DNA reads TGTGCCAGCCAGGGTCGTATGGCGGGAGTCTCGTACAATGAGCAGTTCTTC. This sequence encodes CASQGRMAGVSYNEQFF. V is TRBV2 and J is TRBJ2-1, with 7 bases aligning to TRBD2. Germline V lookup: CDR1 SNHLY, CDR2 FYNNEI. This CDR3 is built from 17 residues. Trimming cost V 8 bases and J 4 bases; bases outside gene matches: 17.

This clonotype was picked up a small number of times. The V gene is TRBV12-3 or TRBV12-4, the J gene TRBJ1-1; no reliable D call. Trimming took off 6 bases at V and 3 bases at J, with 14 bases between the two ends. The CDR3 contains 14 residues. The CDR3 coding sequence is TGTGCCAGCAGCCCCCCGAAGGCAGACACTGAAGCTTTCTTT. Translation gives CASSPPKADTEAFF.

In its sample, this clonotype was seen many times. The chain recombines TRBV12-3 or TRBV12-4 with TRBJ1-2, with 10 bases identical to TRBD1. This CDR3 is 12 amino acids long. With 3 bases clipped from V and 11 bases from J, the junction kept 3 bases outside the gene matches. This chain's CDR3 is CASSFGTGDYTF. CDR3 sequence (DNA): TGTGCCAGCAGTTTTGGGACAGGGGATTACACCTTC.

This clonotype occurred many times. The CDR3 sequence is CASSPPDRAYNEQFF. The CDR3 DNA follows: TGTGCCAGCAGCCCACCAGACAGGGCGTACAATGAGCAGTTCTTC. This chain links TRBV3-1 with TRBJ2-1; 7 nucleotides agree with TRBD1. The CDR3 covers 15 residues. CDR1 LGHDT and CDR2 YNNKEL come from the germline V gene (reference sequence). V gave up 4 bases and J gave up 4 bases; unmatched junction bases: 7.

This clonotype was counted ten times or more. The chain combines TRBV5-1 with TRBJ2-7; 9 nucleotides line up with TRBD2. Trimming took 5 bases from V and 0 from J; bases not matched to a gene: 6. CDR3 size: 15 residues. Germline CDR1 SGHRS, CDR2 YFSETQ. In DNA form, the CDR3 reads TGCGCCAGCAGATGGACTAGCGCGAGCTCCTACGAGCAGTACTTC. It specifies CASRWTSASSYEQYF.